This record looks at one T cell receptor beta chain sequence and its context. Looked up from germline, CDR1 is SEHNR and CDR2 is FQNEAQ (reference sequence). The V end lost 5 bases, the J end lost 4 bases, and 17 bases lay between the germline ends. This CDR3 has 15 amino acids. Profiling relied on immunoSEQ multiplex PCR, and the TCRdb table lists in-frame clones only, not all of them. Of some 190,000 clones in the sample, around 79% were seen once. This specimen comes from a study of blood T cell repertoires in COVID-19. The clonotype originates from a woman aged 45-65 years with acute or convalescent COVID-19. The rearrangement links TRBV7-9 to TRBJ1-2, with TRBD1 as a possible D gene (5 bases). Source material: peripheral blood. The CDR3 DNA sequence: TGTGCCAGCAGCGACAGTGGAGGGCTAACCTATGGCTACACCTTC. Its translation: CASSDSGGLTYGYTF.